Given below is one TCR beta chain in context. Its matching antigen is unknown. The sample comes from a study of T cell responses to AZD1222 COVID-19 vaccine. Study-wide results and limits: With two AZD1222 doses given, Spike-specific TCR breadth and depth both rose. White British people made up most donors, females outnumbered males, and clonal diversity was possibly underestimated.

Pooled samples include second doses given at about 4 or 12 weeks. The trim removed 5 bases at V and 4 bases at J, leaving 2 bases unmatched. Germline loops: CDR1 SEHNR, CDR2 FQNEAQ (reference sequence). This CDR3 is built from 13 residues. Sequencing used immunoSEQ multiplex PCR; TCRdb keeps in-frame clones, though not all of them. The table has some 100,000 clones, approximately 90% seen once. The chain links TRBV7-9 to TRBJ1-2; 9 nucleotides match TRBD1. Material: peripheral blood, obtained 28 days after the second AZD1222 dose. This TCR was sampled from an adult who received the AZD1222 COVID-19 vaccine. The CDR3 loop reads CASSPGQGYGYTF. The DNA for the CDR3 is TGTGCCAGCAGCCCGGGACAGGGCTATGGCTACACCTTC. Full variable domain (rest looked up from reference TRBV7-9 and TRBJ1-2): DTGVSQNPRHKITKRGQNVTFRCDPISEHNRLYWYRQTLGQGPEFLTYFQNEAQLEKSRLLSDRFSAERPKGSFSTLEIQRTEQGDSAMYLCASSPGQGYGYTFGSGTRLTVV.